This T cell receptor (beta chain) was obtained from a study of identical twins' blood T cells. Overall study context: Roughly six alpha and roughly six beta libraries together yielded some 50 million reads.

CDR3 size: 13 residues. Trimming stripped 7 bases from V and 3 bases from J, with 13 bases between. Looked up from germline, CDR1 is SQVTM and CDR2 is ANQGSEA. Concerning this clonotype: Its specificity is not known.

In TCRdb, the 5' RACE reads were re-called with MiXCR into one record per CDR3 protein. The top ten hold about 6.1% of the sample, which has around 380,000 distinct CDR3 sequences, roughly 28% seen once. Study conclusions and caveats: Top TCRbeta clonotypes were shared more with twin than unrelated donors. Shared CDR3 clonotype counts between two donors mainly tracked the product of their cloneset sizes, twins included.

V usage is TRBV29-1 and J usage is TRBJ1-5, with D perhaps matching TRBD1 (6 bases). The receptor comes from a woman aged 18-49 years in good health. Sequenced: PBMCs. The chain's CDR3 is CSAMRDNNQPQHF. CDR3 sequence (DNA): TGCAGCGCAATGAGGGACAACAATCAGCCCCAGCATTTT.